The clone carrying this T cell receptor (beta chain) was counted only a few times. No antigen is known for it. One heparinised blood draw, averaging about 0.11 L, came from each donor. The sequenced template was cDNA made from the entire isolated RNA. It was found that naive, central memory and regulatory T cell samples averaged approximately 3.9 million reads. Only in-frame clones appear in the TCRdb table, and some are missing; sequencing was by immunoSEQ multiplex PCR. The data show about 340,000 clones, around 9% seen once. These data belong to a study of beta chain features in type 1 diabetes. This CDR3 has 13 amino acids. Germline V CDR1 and CDR2: SSHAT, FNYEAQ (reference sequence). With V trimmed by 4 bases and J by 7 bases, 2 bases remained unmatched. The study, taken as a whole, reports: Reduced insertions and increased deletions marked VDJ junctions in type 1 diabetes patients. All four CD4+ subsets of Type 1 diabetes patients contained TCRB CDR3s that were moderately but significantly shorter.

The chain combines TRBV7-7 with TRBJ2-1, with 9 bases lining up with TRBD1. The receptor comes from a man between 25 and 39 years old with type 1 diabetes. Source material: central memory CD4+ T cells from blood. CDR3 bases: TGTGCCAGCAGCTGGGACAGGGATAATGAGCAGTTCTTC. Its protein product is CASSWDRDNEQFF.